This entry lists 13 T cell receptor beta chains sequenced from one sample in a study of OX40 agonist ivuxolimab in advanced cancers. The repertoire was sequenced with immunoSEQ multiplex PCR; TCRdb's copy has only in-frame clones and lacks some. The sample consists of about 61,000 clones, roughly four fifths of them appearing once. The sequencing used CD4+ or CD8+ T cells sorted from blood, collected in a trial of the OX40 agonist ivuxolimab. Source of these receptors: an adult with an advanced solid tumor such as melanoma, head and neck, liver or kidney cancer.

The chain couples TRBV7-9 to TRBJ2-7; no reliable D call. V lost 4 bases, J lost 4 bases, and 14 bases lay in between. Germline V gene data show CDR1 as SEHNR and CDR2 as FQNEAQ (reference sequence). CDR3 length: 14 amino acids. CDR3 loop: CASSSQTNGYEQYF. CDR3 in DNA: TGTGCCAGCAGCTCCCAGACCAACGGTTACGAGCAGTACTTC.

The V call is TRBV9, the J call TRBJ2-7; D is uncertain. The CDR3 spans 13 residues. V was pared by 0 bases and J by 6 bases, with 10 bases between. Germline V gene lookup returns CDR1 SGDLS and CDR2 YYNGEE. CDR3 nucleotide sequence: TGTGCCAGCAGCGTAGGGCCTACTGGCGAGCAGTACTTC. Translation: CASSVGPTGEQYF.

The chain employs TRBV2 and TRBJ2-1; possibly TRBD2 for D (5 bases). CDR3 length: 14 amino acids. V was cut by 2 bases and J by 9 bases, with 14 bases left in between. CDR1 is SNHLY, CDR2 FYNNEI, per germline. CDR3 sequence: CASSEISEDGEQFF. The CDR3 DNA sequence: TGTGCCAGCAGTGAAATTAGCGAGGACGGTGAGCAGTTCTTC.

The genes are TRBV30 and TRBJ2-7, with D perhaps TRBD1 (6 bases). The CDR3 sequence is 13 residues long. CDR1 is GTSNPN, CDR2 SVGIG, per germline (reference sequence). With 2 bases removed from V and 2 bases from J, the gap between germline ends came to 10 bases. The chain's CDR3 is CAWSQGHTYEQYF. CDR3 sequence (DNA): TGTGCCTGGAGTCAGGGACATACCTACGAGCAGTACTTC.

Remarks on this clone: An end of the junction differs from the germline gene, which may be a read error. This sequence joins TRBV7-2 and TRBJ2-7; 12 bases map to TRBD2. The CDR3 is 14 residues long. The germline V gene has CDR1 SGHTA and CDR2 FQGNSA. The chain's CDR3 is CASSPGTSGPRGGF. CDR3 sequence (DNA): TGTGCCAGCAGCCCCGGGACTAGCGGGCCGCGGGGGGGGTTC.

Note on this clone: The sample has other DNA sequences that encode this CDR3 too. The J gene is TRBJ1-4, the V gene TRBV18, with D unclear. CDR3 size: 14 residues. Germline V lookup: CDR1 KGHSH, CDR2 LQKENI. V shed 6 bases and J shed 4 bases, with 12 bases lying between them. CDR3 in amino acids: CASSPPGDNEKLFF. CDR3 sequence (DNA): TGTGCCAGCTCTCCCCCCGGGGATAATGAAAAACTGTTTTTT.

The DNA of the CDR3 is TGTGCCAGCTCGCGGAGGGTCCCTGGTGATAATTCACCCCTCCACTTT. This encodes CASSRRVPGDNSPLHF. The chain uses TRBV2 and TRBJ1-6; D is unclear. This CDR3 comprises 16 residues. Per germline, CDR1 SNHLY and CDR2 FYNNEI. The V and J ends lost 8 bases and 5 bases respectively, with 19 bases between them.

This clone was seen more than once but under ten times. The CDR3 loop reads CAITTIPGTGGSNYGYTF. CDR3 sequence (DNA): TGTGCCATCACTACCATACCCGGGACAGGGGGCTCTAACTATGGCTACACCTTC. The chain couples TRBV10-3 to TRBJ1-2; 12 nucleotides agree with TRBD1. This CDR3 has 18 residues. J was trimmed by 0 bases and V by 7 bases; bases with no gene match: 12. Germline V lookup: CDR1 ENHRY, CDR2 SYGVKD.

This clone was observed a handful of times. The gene calls are TRBV9 and TRBJ2-7, with D possibly matching TRBD2 (6 bases). V gave up 4 bases and J gave up 6 bases, with 14 bases separating them. The germline V gene has CDR1 SGDLS and CDR2 YYNGEE. The CDR3 sequence is 13 residues long. The CDR3 spells CASSRLGGTEQYF. In nucleotides, the CDR3 is TGTGCCAGCAGCCGCCTAGGAGGGACCGAGCAGTACTTC.

This clone was seen just once. The chain couples TRBV19 to TRBJ2-2; TRBD1 is a possible D gene (7 bases). Trimming removed 1 base at V and 5 bases at J, with 20 bases between. In germline, CDR1 is LNHDA, CDR2 SQIVND (reference sequence). The CDR3 spans 18 residues. The CDR3 DNA reads as TGTGCCAGTAGTATAGGGCGAGGAGGGGACAGTCTAACCGGGGAGCTGTTTTTT. Protein: CASSIGRGGDSLTGELFF.

This chain joins TRBV7-3 and TRBJ2-1; possible D gene TRBD1, 6 bases. Trimming cost V 3 bases and J 7 bases, with 10 bases left between them. Looked up from germline, CDR1 is SGHTA and CDR2 is FQGTGA. The CDR3 is made up of 13 amino acids. The CDR3 DNA follows: TGTGCCAGCAGCTTTTACGACAGGAATGAGCAGTTCTTC. Its translation: CASSFYDRNEQFF.

The chain has TRBV6-5 and TRBJ2-6, with 7 bases matching TRBD1. Trimming removed 5 bases from V and 3 bases from J; junction bases left unmatched: 4. Germline V gene data show CDR1 as MNHEY and CDR2 as SVGAGI. There are 15 residues in the CDR3. The CDR3 DNA is TGTGCCAGCAGTCCAACAGGGGTTGGGGCCAACGTCCTGACTTTC. Translated, it gives CASSPTGVGANVLTF.

The J gene is TRBJ2-7, the V gene TRBV6-1; TRBD1 or TRBD2 may be the D gene (6 bases each). The CDR3 runs 15 residues. Per germline, CDR1 MNHNS and CDR2 SASEGT. The V gene lost 4 bases and the J gene lost 4 bases, with 17 bases spanning the gap. This CDR3 is CASSVGGRRGYEQYF. CDR3 sequence (DNA): TGTGCCAGCAGTGTGGGGGGCCGGAGGGGATACGAGCAGTACTTC.